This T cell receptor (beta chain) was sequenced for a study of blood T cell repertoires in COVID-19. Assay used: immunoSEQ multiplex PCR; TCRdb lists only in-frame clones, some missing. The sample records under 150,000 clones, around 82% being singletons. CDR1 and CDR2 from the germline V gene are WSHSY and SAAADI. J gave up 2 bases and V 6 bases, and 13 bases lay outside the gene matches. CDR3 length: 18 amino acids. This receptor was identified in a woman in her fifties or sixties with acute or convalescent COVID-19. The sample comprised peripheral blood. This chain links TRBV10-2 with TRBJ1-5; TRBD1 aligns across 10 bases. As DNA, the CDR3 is TGCGCCAGCAGCCAGGACAGGGGGTTGTTAGTAGGCAATCAGCCCCAGCATTTT. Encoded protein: CASSQDRGLLVGNQPQHF.